These T cell receptor beta chains were read from a single sample in a study of early T cells in non-severe SARS-CoV-2 infection. TCRdb analysed the 5' RACE reads with MiXCR anew, one entry per CDR3 protein. The sample consists of some 70,000 distinct CDR3 sequences, over 9% of them appearing once. The sample taken for sequencing was whole blood. Receptors originate from an adult who was a healthcare worker with PCR-confirmed SARS-CoV-2 infection or an uninfected control (not recorded which). Both conserved end residues are part of each CDR3. The D gene is left open where the match is weak. Clone size is stated in some rows and not others, as once, few, many or a class when expanded.

v_call	clone_size	j_call	d_call	cdr3_nt	cdr3_aa
TRBV7-6	many	TRBJ2-2	TRBD2	TGTGCCAGCAGCTTAGGACTAGCGGGAGTCCCCGGGGAGCTGTTTTTT	CASSLGLAGVPGELFF
TRBV5-6	many	TRBJ2-7	NA	TGTGCCAGCAGCTTCTTCCAGGAAAGCTCCTACGAGCAGTACTTC	CASSFFQESSYEQYF
TRBV28	few	TRBJ2-7	NA	TGTGCCAGCACAGATGTCTCCTACGAGCAGTACTTC	CASTDVSYEQYF
TRBV5-4	few	TRBJ2-1	NA	TGTGCCAGCAGCCCCACAGCGGACTCCTACAATGAGCAGTTCTTC	CASSPTADSYNEQFF
TRBV3-1	many	TRBJ1-5	NA	TGTGCCAGCAGCCAAGATGGAATTAATCAGCCCCAGCATTTT	CASSQDGINQPQHF
TRBV3-1	many	TRBJ2-7	TRBD2	TGTGCCAGCAGCGGCCGGACTAGTACCTACGAGCAGTACTTC	CASSGRTSTYEQYF
TRBV6-1	NA	TRBJ2-7	NA	TGTGCCAGCACCCCTCCGGGAGCCTACGAGCAGTACTTC	CASTPPGAYEQYF
TRBV5-1	many	TRBJ1-1	NA	TGCGCCAGCACAGTTGGGGTTACAGACACTGAAGCTTTCTTT	CASTVGVTDTEAFF
TRBV5-6	many	TRBJ1-5	NA	TGTGCCAGCAGCCCCGGACGGAATCAGCCCCAGCATTTT	CASSPGRNQPQHF
TRBV9	NA	TRBJ2-7	TRBD2	TGTGCCAGCAGCGTAGGAGATCTAGCGGCCTACGAGCAGTACTTC	CASSVGDLAAYEQYF
TRBV29-1	NA	TRBJ2-6	NA	TGCAGCGTTGAAGGGGGCAATGGGGCCAACGTCCTGACTTTC	CSVEGGNGANVLTF
TRBV28	NA	TRBJ2-7	TRBD1	TGTGCCAGCACCCCCGGGACAGAAATACTGGAGCAGTACTTC	CASTPGTEILEQYF
TRBV19	few	TRBJ1-2	NA	TGTGCCAGTAGTGACCCCTCGTGGCAGGCCTTCTATGGCTACACCTTC	CASSDPSWQAFYGYTF
TRBV11-2	many	TRBJ2-5	TRBD2	TGTGCCAGCAGCTTAGGGAAGGGACTAGCGGGAAAGGAGACCCAGTACTTC	CASSLGKGLAGKETQYF
TRBV28	NA	TRBJ1-1	NA	TGTGCCAGCAGCCTCCTCACGGGCAGGGGAGGTAACACTGAAGCTTTCTTT	CASSLLTGRGGNTEAFF
TRBV6-2/TRBV6-3	few	TRBJ2-2	TRBD2	TGTGCCAGCAGCTCCACTAGCGGGGCCACCGGGGAGCTGTTTTTT	CASSSTSGATGELFF
TRBV10-1	few	TRBJ2-7	TRBD2	TGCGCCAGCCCGGGACTAACCTACGAGCAGTACTTC	CASPGLTYEQYF
TRBV11-2	many	TRBJ1-2	NA	TGTGCCAGCAGCTTAGATAGGGGGTCCAACTATGGCTACACCTTC	CASSLDRGSNYGYTF
TRBV20-1	NA	TRBJ2-1	NA	TGCAGTGCTAGTCAGGGCTATCACAATGAGCAGTTCTTC	CSASQGYHNEQFF
TRBV7-3	many	TRBJ2-1	NA	TGTGCCAGCAGCCGTGGGGGTCTTGATGAGCAGTTCTTC	CASSRGGLDEQFF
TRBV28	NA	TRBJ1-2	NA	TGTGCCAGCAGTTTTGACAGCCCCAAGTGGGGTTATGGCTACACCTTC	CASSFDSPKWGYGYTF
TRBV30	NA	TRBJ2-3	TRBD2	TGTGCCTGGAGTGTACTACTAGCGGGAGGGCCAGATACGCAGTATTTT	CAWSVLLAGGPDTQYF
TRBV7-2	NA	TRBJ2-7	TRBD2	TGTGCCAGCAGCTACTCGACTAGCGGGTCCTACGAGGAGTACTTC	CASSYSTSGSYEEYF